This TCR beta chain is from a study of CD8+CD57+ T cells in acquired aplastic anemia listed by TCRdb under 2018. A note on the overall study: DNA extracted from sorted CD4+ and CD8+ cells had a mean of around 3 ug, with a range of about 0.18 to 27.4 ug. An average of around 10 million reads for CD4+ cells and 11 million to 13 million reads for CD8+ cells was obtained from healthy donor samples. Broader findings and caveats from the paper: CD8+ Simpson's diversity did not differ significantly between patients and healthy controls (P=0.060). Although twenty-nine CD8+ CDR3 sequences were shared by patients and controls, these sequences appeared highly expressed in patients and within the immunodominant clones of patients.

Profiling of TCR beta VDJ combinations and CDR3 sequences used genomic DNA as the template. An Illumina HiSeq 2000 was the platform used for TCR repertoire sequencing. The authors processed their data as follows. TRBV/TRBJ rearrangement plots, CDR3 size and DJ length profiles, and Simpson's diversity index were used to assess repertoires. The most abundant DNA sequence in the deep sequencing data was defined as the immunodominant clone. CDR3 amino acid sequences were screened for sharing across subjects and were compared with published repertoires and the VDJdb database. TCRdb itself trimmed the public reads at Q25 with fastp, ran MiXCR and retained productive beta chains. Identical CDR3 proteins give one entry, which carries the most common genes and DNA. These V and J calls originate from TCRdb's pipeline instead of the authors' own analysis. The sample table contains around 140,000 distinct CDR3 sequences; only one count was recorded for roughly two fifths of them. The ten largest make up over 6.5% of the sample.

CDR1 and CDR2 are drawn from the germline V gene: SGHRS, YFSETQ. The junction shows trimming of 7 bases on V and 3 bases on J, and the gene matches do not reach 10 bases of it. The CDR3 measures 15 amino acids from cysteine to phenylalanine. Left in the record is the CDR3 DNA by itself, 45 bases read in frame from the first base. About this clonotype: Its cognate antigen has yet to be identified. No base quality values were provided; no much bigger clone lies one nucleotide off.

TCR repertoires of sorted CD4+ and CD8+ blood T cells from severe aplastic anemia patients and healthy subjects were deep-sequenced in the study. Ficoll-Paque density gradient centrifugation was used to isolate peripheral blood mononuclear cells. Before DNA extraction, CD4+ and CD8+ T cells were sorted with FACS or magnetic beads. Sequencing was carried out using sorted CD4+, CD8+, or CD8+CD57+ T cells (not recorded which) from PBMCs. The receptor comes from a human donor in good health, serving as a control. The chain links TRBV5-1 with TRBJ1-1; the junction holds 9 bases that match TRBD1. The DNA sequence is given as TGCGCCAGCTCACCGCGGGGACAGGGTGACACTGAAGCTTTCTTT. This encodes CASSPRGQGDTEAFF.